Listed below are T cell receptor beta chains from one sample, sequenced in a study of blood T cell repertoires in COVID-19. TCRdb keeps only in-frame clones here, not all; method: immunoSEQ multiplex PCR. The sample yields about 200,000 clones, about four fifths seen once. The source material was PBMCs or T cells enriched from blood (not recorded which). Receptors were obtained from a man aged 35 to 55 who had recovered from COVID-19. Both conserved end residues are part of each CDR3. The D gene is left open where the match is weak.

d_call	v_call	j_call	cdr3_nt	cdr3_aa
NA	TRBV30	TRBJ1-5	TGTGCCTGGAGTGTACTAAAGGATCAGCCCCAGCATTTT	CAWSVLKDQPQHF
TRBD2	TRBV2	TRBJ2-4	TGTGCCAGCACCGCGGGGACTAGTCCAAACATTCAGTACTTC	CASTAGTSPNIQYF
NA	TRBV7-2	TRBJ2-1	TGTGCCAGCAGCTTAATGACTGGCTCCTACAATGAGCAGTTCTTC	CASSLMTGSYNEQFF
TRBD2	TRBV4-2	TRBJ2-2	TGTGCCAGCAGCCCACCTAGCGGGAGCAACACCGGGGAGCTGTTTTTT	CASSPPSGSNTGELFF
TRBD1	TRBV5-1	TRBJ2-5	TGCGCCAGCAGCACCGGGACAGTCCAAGAGACCCAGTACTTC	CASSTGTVQETQYF
TRBD2	TRBV19	TRBJ2-3	TGTGCCAGTAGTCCGTCTAGCGGGGGCACAGATACGCAGTATTTT	CASSPSSGGTDTQYF
NA	TRBV6-2/TRBV6-3	TRBJ2-7	TGTGCCAGCAGTCGGGAAAGGTCACTCTACGAGCAGTACTTC	CASSRERSLYEQYF
NA	TRBV5-1	TRBJ1-5	TGCGCCAGCAGCCTGGACAGTCGACAGCCCCAGCATTTT	CASSLDSRQPQHF
TRBD2	TRBV18	TRBJ2-1	TGTGCCAGCTCCCCGTTGGCTAGCGGCCGGAATGAGCAGTTCTTC	CASSPLASGRNEQFF
NA	TRBV6-5	TRBJ1-5	TGTGCCAGCAGTTACTCAAGACAGGCCGATCAGCCCCAGCATTTT	CASSYSRQADQPQHF
TRBD2	TRBV7-2	TRBJ2-1	TGTGCCAGCAGCTTAAATCCTAGCGGAGGATACAATGAGCAGTTCTTC	CASSLNPSGGYNEQFF
TRBD2	TRBV7-2	TRBJ2-3	TGTGCCAGCAGCTTAGCTGCTAGCGGGGGCACGCAGTATTTT	CASSLAASGGTQYF
NA	TRBV28	TRBJ1-2	TGTGCCAGCAGTTTAGGGGGAGGCTATGGCTACACCTTC	CASSLGGGYGYTF
TRBD1	TRBV7-3	TRBJ1-1	TGTGCCAGCAGCTCCGGGACAGGGGGGCGGAACACTGAAGCTTTCTTT	CASSSGTGGRNTEAFF
TRBD1	TRBV28	TRBJ2-7	TGTGCCAGCAGAAGACAGGGTCCCACCTACGAGCAGTACTTC	CASRRQGPTYEQYF
TRBD1	TRBV5-1	TRBJ2-1	TGCGCCAGCAGCGCAGACAGGGGGCATTCCTACAATGAGCAGTTCTTC	CASSADRGHSYNEQFF
NA	TRBV2	TRBJ2-5	TGTGCCAGCAGTGATGGGGAGACTAGTTTAGAGACCCAGTACTTC	CASSDGETSLETQYF